This T cell receptor beta chain was recovered during a study of blood T cells in healthy people across ages. Primers used in a second PCR of roughly 6 to 11 cycles were a sample-barcoded 5' primer and a J-beta primer mix. A template-switch adaptor that had 12 random nucleotides put a tag on each cDNA molecule. Every sample produced at least 2.5 million CDR3-containing paired-end reads. TCRdb itself ran the 5' RACE reads through MiXCR, one entry per CDR3 protein. The sample lists approximately 770,000 distinct CDR3 sequences, about 62% occurring once. Note on this clonotype: Its cognate antigen is unknown.

Study findings and constraints: Researchers deemed the diversity estimates from one million T cells underestimates. A roughly linear fall in TCR beta diversity per million T cells was seen with increasing age.

This CDR3 has 13 residues. The germline V gene has CDR1 SQVTM and CDR2 ANQGSEA. J lost 4 bases, V lost 4 bases, and 5 bases had no gene match. J is TRBJ2-3 and V is TRBV29-1; the match to TRBD1 covers 7 bases. The specimen sequenced was blood. This TCR derives from a young man in good health. CDR3 bases: TGCAGCGTTGGGCAGGGGGATCCAGATACGCAGTATTTT. Amino acids: CSVGQGDPDTQYF.